This entry lists 20 T cell receptor beta chains sequenced from one sample in a study of blood T cells in healthy people across ages. Alongside a J-beta primer mix, a sample-barcoded 5' primer served in a second PCR lasting about 7 to 11 cycles. One entry per CDR3 protein, called by TCRdb with MiXCR from the 5' RACE reads. The data contain fewer than 2,000,000 distinct CDR3 sequences, about two fifths of them singletons. The source material was blood. All receptors derive from a human donor in good health.

J is TRBJ2-1 and V is TRBV12-3 or TRBV12-4; 7 bases map to TRBD1. V was clipped by 0 bases and J by 11 bases; unmatched bases: 13. This CDR3 spans 16 amino acids. The CDR3 here is CASSLADRVLSPKQFF. DNA of the CDR3: TGTGCCAGCAGTTTAGCTGACAGGGTCCTAAGTCCTAAGCAGTTCTTC.

The chain uses TRBV7-3 and TRBJ2-5, with D possibly matching TRBD1 (6 bases). From germline, CDR1 is SGHTA and CDR2 FQGTGA. Trimming left V 2 bases short and J 5 bases short, with 15 bases between. This CDR3 has 15 amino acids. CDR3 in DNA: TGTGCCAGCAGCTTAGGGGGCGGACAGTTTGAGACCCAGTACTTC. Its protein product is CASSLGGGQFETQYF.

At least ten counts were recorded for this clonotype. This chain uses TRBV12-3 or TRBV12-4 with TRBJ2-1, with TRBD2 matching over 11 bases. V lost 7 bases, J lost 7 bases, and 9 bases stayed unmatched. This CDR3 has 15 residues. The CDR3 loop is CASTPGLAATNEQFF. The CDR3 nucleotides are TGTGCCAGCACGCCGGGACTAGCGGCGACGAATGAGCAGTTCTTC.

V is TRBV5-1 and J is TRBJ1-2, with no clear D. Looked up from germline, CDR1 is SGHRS and CDR2 is YFSETQ. Trimming took off 4 bases at V and 1 base at J, with 11 bases between the two ends. There are 14 residues in the CDR3. CDR3 protein: CASSPPAVNYGYTF. The DNA for the CDR3 is TGCGCCAGCAGCCCACCGGCAGTTAACTATGGCTACACCTTC.

The chain couples TRBV6-1 to TRBJ2-1; D not certain. The CDR3 has 13 residues. With 6 bases removed from V and 7 bases from J, the gap between germline ends came to 13 bases. The germline V gene encodes CDR1 MNHNS and CDR2 SASEGT. The CDR3 DNA reads TGTGCCAGCAGGGGGTCGACACGGAATGAGCAGTTCTTC. Amino acids: CASRGSTRNEQFF.

The CDR3 spells CSARWVGGTGKLRTTNEQFF. The CDR3 nucleotides are TGCAGTGCCAGGTGGGTCGGCGGGACAGGGAAATTACGAACCACCAATGAGCAGTTCTTC. The chain links TRBV20-1 to TRBJ2-1; 9 nucleotides line up with TRBD1. Per the germline V gene, CDR1 is DFQATT and CDR2 is SNEGSKA (reference sequence). Germline trimming cut 6 bases from V and 6 bases from J; bases unmatched to any gene: 27. The CDR3 consists of 20 residues.

This clonotype was observed a handful of times. The CDR3 protein is CASRRGAFADEQFF. As DNA, the CDR3 is TGTGCCAGCAGACGCGGGGCTTTCGCCGATGAGCAGTTCTTC. The V call is TRBV5-5, the J call TRBJ2-1, with D perhaps matching TRBD2 (6 bases). CDR1 is SGHKS and CDR2 is YYEKEE in the germline V gene (reference sequence). The CDR3 contains 14 residues. V lost 5 bases and J lost 8, with 17 bases in between.

This chain uses TRBV4-2 with TRBJ2-3; possible D gene TRBD2, 7 bases. V was shortened by 0 bases and J by 0 bases, with 13 bases between the two germline ends. Germline CDR1 and CDR2: LGHNA and YNFKEQ. The CDR3 runs to 17 residues. DNA of the CDR3: TGTGCCAGCAGCCAAGAAGGACCGGGGGGCAGCACAGATACGCAGTATTTT. Residues: CASSQEGPGGSTDTQYF.

The chain uses TRBV7-3 and TRBJ2-1, with 7 bases that match TRBD2. Per the germline V gene, CDR1 is SGHTA and CDR2 is FQGTGA. V trimming: 3 bases; J trimming: 15 bases; junction bases outside the gene matches: 8. This CDR3 has 12 residues. The CDR3 region is CASSLGGTPAFF. The CDR3 DNA sequence: TGTGCCAGCAGCTTGGGGGGGACCCCGGCGTTCTTC.

This clonotype occurred a few times. The J gene is TRBJ2-3, the V gene TRBV7-2; D uncertain. The CDR3 runs 16 residues. V dropped 5 bases and J dropped 4 bases, with 19 bases sitting between them. The germline V gene encodes CDR1 SGHTA and CDR2 FQGNSA. CDR3 loop: CASSLELDSSPDTQYF. The DNA for the CDR3 is TGTGCCAGCAGCCTTGAACTTGATTCCTCCCCAGATACGCAGTATTTT.

This clonotype was observed at least ten times. This chain links TRBV29-1 with TRBJ2-1, with D maybe TRBD1 (6 bases). The ends were cut back, 4 bases at V and 1 base at J, with 8 bases in the middle. The CDR3 spans 13 residues. Germline V CDR1 and CDR2: SQVTM, ANQGSEA. The CDR3 protein is CSVGRGSYNEQFF. CDR3 DNA sequence: TGCAGCGTTGGCAGGGGTTCCTACAATGAGCAGTTCTTC.

The chain couples TRBV24-1 to TRBJ2-7; 10 bases agree with TRBD2. Germline CDR1 KGHDR, CDR2 SFDVKD. V was pared by 6 bases and J by 7 bases, with 11 bases of the junction left unmatched. The CDR3 is 15 amino acids. The CDR3 protein is CATSLQRGGRNEQYF. CDR3 coding DNA: TGTGCCACCAGTCTCCAGCGGGGGGGCCGGAATGAGCAGTACTTC.

The table lists this clonotype with a few counts. The CDR3 sequence: CSVRLAGRDTQYF. CDR3 sequence (DNA): TGCAGCGTTAGACTAGCGGGGAGGGATACGCAGTATTTT. This sequence joins TRBV29-1 and TRBJ2-3, with 11 positions matching TRBD2. V dropped 5 bases and J dropped 6; count of bases not matched to a gene: 4. Germline values: CDR1 SQVTM, CDR2 ANQGSEA. This CDR3 has 13 residues.

This clonotype was detected a few times. This chain joins TRBV20-1 and TRBJ1-1; unclear D gene. Germline V gives CDR1 DFQATT, CDR2 SNEGSKA (reference sequence). Trimming removed 5 bases from V and 0 bases from J, with 10 bases in between. This CDR3 spans 13 amino acids. The CDR3 DNA sequence: TGCAGTGCTCATGACATATTGAACACTGAAGCTTTCTTT. It specifies CSAHDILNTEAFF.

The chain couples TRBV7-3 to TRBJ1-1; 7 positions match TRBD1. CDR1 is SGHTA and CDR2 is FQGTGA in the germline V gene. Trimming cost V 6 bases and J 0 bases; bases outside gene matches: 7. This CDR3 contains 15 residues. The CDR3 region has the DNA TGTGCCAGCAGTCGAACAGGGGCCTTGAACACTGAAGCTTTCTTT. Translating gives CASSRTGALNTEAFF.

This sequence joins TRBV15 and TRBJ1-4, with a possible D match to TRBD1 (5 bases). CDR3 length: 15 residues. Germline CDR1 is LNHNV and CDR2 is YYDKDF (reference sequence). V was pared by 4 bases and J by 4 bases, with 13 bases between. CDR3 region: CATSIFRGLNEKLFF. The CDR3 DNA reads TGTGCCACCAGCATATTCCGGGGCCTTAATGAAAAACTGTTTTTT.

This clonotype showed up just a few times. The V gene is TRBV4-3, the J gene TRBJ2-1; tentatively, D is TRBD1 (6 bases). The germline V gene encodes CDR1 LGHNA and CDR2 YSLEER. The CDR3 contains 13 residues. V was trimmed by 1 base and J by 8 bases, leaving 9 bases between them. The CDR3 DNA reads as TGCGCCAGCAGCCAAGGGGCAGGGGATGAGCAGTTCTTC. Translated: CASSQGAGDEQFF.

The V gene is TRBV5-1, the J gene TRBJ2-2; 8 positions agree with TRBD1. V dropped 3 bases and J dropped 5; count of bases not matched to a gene: 6. CDR1 and CDR2 from the germline V gene are SGHRS and YFSETQ. The CDR3 has 15 residues. The CDR3 region is CASSWSTGATGELFF. In DNA form, the CDR3 reads TGCGCCAGCAGCTGGTCGACAGGGGCTACCGGGGAGCTGTTTTTT. The full variable domain, in which reference TRBV5-1 and TRBJ2-2 provide the parts outside the CDR3, is KAGVTQTPRYLIKTRGQQVTLSCSPISGHRSVSWYQQTPGQGLQFLFEYFSETQRNKGNFPGRFSGRQFSNSRSEMNVSTLELGDSALYLCASSWSTGATGELFFGEGSRLTVL.

This clonotype was observed a few times. The chain combines TRBV2 with TRBJ2-1; D is tentatively TRBD1 or TRBD2 (5 bases each). V was shortened by 8 bases and J by 9 bases, with 14 bases between the two germline ends. This CDR3 spans 12 amino acids. Looked up from germline, CDR1 is SNHLY and CDR2 is FYNNEI. The CDR3 sequence: CASRGPRAEQFF. The DNA for the CDR3 is TGTGCCAGCCGGGGACCAAGGGCTGAGCAGTTCTTC.

The rearrangement uses TRBV7-2 and TRBJ2-1; 8 bases line up with TRBD1. CDR1 and CDR2 (germline): SGHTA, FQGNSA. This CDR3 has 15 residues. The junction had 5 bases not matched to a gene; V was cut back by 1 base and J by 6 bases. The CDR3 nucleotides are TGTGCCAGCAGCTTAGAACAGGGGGTTCGCAATGAGCAGTTCTTC. Translation gives CASSLEQGVRNEQFF. The whole variable domain, remainder taken from reference TRBV7-2 and TRBJ2-1, is GAGVSQSPSNKVTEKGKDVELRCDPISGHTALYWYRQSLGQGLEFLIYFQGNSAPDKSGLPSDRFSAERTGGSVSTLTIQRTQQEDSAVYLCASSLEQGVRNEQFFGPGTRLTVL.